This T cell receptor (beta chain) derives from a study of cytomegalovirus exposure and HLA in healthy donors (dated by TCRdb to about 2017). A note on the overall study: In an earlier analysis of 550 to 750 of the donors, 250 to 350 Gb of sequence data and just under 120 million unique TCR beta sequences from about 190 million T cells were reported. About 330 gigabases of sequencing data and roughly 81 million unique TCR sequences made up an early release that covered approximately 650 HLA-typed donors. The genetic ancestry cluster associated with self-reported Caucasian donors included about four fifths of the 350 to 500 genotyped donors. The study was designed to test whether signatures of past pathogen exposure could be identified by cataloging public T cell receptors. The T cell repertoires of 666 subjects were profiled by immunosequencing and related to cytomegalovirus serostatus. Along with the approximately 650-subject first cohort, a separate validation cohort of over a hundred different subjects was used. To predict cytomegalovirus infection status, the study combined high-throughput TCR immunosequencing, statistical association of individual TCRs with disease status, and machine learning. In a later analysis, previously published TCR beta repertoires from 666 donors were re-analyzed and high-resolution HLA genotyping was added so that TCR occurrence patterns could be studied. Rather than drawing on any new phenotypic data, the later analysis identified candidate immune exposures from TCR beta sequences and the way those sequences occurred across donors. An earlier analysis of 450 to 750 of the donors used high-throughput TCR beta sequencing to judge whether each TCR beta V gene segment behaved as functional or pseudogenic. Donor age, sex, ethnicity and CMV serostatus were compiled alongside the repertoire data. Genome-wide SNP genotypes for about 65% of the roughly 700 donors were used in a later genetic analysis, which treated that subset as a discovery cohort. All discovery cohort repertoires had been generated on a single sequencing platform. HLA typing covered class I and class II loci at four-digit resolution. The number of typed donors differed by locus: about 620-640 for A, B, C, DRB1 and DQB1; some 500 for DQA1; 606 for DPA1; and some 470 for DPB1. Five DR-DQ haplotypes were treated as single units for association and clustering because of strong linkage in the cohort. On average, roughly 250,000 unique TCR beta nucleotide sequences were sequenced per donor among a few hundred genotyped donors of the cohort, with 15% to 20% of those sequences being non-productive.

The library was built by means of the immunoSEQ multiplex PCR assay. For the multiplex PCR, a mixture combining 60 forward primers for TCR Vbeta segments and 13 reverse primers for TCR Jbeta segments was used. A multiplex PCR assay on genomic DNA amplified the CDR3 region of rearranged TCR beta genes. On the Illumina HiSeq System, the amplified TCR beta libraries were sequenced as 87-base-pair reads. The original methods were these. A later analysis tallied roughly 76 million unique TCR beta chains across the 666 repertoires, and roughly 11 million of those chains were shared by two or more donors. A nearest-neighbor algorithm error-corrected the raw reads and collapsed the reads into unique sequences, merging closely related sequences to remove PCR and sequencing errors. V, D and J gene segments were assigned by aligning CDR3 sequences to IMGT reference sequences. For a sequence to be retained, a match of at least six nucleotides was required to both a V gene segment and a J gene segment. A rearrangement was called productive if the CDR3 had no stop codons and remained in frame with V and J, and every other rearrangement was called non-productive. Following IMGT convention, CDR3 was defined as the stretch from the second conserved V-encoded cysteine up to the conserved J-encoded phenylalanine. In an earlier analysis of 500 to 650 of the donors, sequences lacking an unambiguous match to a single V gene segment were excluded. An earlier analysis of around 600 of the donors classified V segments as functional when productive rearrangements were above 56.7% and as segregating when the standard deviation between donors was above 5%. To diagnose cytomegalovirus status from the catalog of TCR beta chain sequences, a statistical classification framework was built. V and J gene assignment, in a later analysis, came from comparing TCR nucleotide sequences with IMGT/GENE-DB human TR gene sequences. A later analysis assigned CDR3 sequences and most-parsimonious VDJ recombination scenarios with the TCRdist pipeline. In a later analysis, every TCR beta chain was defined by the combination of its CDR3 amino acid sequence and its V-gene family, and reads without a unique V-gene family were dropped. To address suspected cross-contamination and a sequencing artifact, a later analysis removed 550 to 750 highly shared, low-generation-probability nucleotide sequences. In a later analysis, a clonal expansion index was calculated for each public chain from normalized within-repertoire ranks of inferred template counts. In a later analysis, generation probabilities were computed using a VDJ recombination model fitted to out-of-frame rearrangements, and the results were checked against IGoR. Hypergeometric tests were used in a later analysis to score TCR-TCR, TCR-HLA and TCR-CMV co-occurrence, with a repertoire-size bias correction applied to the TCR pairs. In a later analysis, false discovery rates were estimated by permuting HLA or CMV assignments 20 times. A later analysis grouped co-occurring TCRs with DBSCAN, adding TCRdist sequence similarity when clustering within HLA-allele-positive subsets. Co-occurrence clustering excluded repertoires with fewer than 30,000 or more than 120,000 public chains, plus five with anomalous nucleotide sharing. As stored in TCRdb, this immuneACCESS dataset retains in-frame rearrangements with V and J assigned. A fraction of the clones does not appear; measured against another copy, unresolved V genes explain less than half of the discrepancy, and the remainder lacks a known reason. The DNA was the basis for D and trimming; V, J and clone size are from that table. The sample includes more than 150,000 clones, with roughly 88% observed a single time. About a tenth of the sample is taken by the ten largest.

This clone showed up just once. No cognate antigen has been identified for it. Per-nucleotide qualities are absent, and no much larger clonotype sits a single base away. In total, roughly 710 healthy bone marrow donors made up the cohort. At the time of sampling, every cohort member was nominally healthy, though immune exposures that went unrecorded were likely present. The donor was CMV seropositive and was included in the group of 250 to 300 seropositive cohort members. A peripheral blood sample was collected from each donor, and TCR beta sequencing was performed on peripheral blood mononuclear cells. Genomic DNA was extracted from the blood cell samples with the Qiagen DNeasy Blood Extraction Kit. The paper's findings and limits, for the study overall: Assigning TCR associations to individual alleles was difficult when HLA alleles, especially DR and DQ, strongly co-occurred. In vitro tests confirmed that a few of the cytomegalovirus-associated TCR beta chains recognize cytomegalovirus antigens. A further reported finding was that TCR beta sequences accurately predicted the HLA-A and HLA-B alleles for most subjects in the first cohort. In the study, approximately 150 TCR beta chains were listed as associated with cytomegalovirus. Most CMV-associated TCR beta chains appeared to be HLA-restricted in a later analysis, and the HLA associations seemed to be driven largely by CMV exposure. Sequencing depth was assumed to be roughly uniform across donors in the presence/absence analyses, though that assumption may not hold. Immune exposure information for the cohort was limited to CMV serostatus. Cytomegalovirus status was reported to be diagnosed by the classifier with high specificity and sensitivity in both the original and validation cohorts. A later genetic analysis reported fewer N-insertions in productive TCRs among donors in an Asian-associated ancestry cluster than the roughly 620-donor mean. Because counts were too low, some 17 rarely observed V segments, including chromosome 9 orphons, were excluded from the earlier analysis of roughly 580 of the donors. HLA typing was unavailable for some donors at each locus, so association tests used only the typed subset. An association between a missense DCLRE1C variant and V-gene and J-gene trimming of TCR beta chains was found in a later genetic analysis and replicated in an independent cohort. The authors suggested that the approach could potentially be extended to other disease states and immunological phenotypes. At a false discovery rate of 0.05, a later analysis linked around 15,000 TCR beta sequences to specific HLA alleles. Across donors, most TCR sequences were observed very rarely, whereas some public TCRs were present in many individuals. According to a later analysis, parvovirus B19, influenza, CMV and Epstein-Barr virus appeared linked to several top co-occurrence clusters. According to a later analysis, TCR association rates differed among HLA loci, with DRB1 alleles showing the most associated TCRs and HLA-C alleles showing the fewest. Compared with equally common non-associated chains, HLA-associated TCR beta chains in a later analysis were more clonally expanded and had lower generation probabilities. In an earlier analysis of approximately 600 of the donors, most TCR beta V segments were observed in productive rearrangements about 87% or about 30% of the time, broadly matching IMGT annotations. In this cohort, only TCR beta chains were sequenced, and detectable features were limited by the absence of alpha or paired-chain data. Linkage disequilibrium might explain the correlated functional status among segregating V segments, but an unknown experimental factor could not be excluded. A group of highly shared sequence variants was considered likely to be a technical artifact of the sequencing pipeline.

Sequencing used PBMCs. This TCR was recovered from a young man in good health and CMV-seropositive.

In nucleotides, the sequence is TGCGCCAGCAGCTTGGACAGGAACTCTGGGGCCAACGTCCTGACTTTC. It translates to CASSLDRNSGANVLTF. The chain is made from TRBV5-1 and TRBJ2-6, with a weak D call of TRBD1 (5 bases match). The germline V gene encodes CDR1 SGHRS and CDR2 YFSETQ. CDR3 length: 16 amino acids, cysteine to phenylalanine. Here the CDR3 DNA is all that survives: 48 bases in frame from base 1. V and J are truncated by 0 bases and 0 bases respectively, leaving an intervening sequence of 7 bases.